The 2 T cell receptor beta chains in this list originate from one sample, sequenced in a study of shared clonotypes between healthy human individuals. Libraries were prepared by immunoSEQ multiplex PCR; TCRdb keeps only in-frame clonotypes and omits some of them. This table holds fewer than 650,000 clones, roughly four fifths found once. Sequenced input: PBMCs. The origin of the receptors is a middle-aged woman in good health. Some clones in this sample may be carry-over from other donors' samples.

The chain uses TRBV4-2 and TRBJ1-3; D ambiguous. Trimming stripped 0 bases from V and 0 bases from J, with 9 bases between. Germline V CDR1 and CDR2: LGHNA, YNFKEQ. CDR3 length: 16 amino acids. The CDR3 reads CASSQEAVSSGNTIYF. The CDR3 DNA is TGTGCCAGCAGCCAAGAAGCAGTGAGCTCTGGAAACACCATATATTTT.

This clone was seen a single time. The CDR3 loop reads CASSLVGRETQYF. In nucleotides, the CDR3 is TGTGCCAGCAGCTTGGTGGGGCGAGAGACCCAGTACTTC. V and J are TRBV5-6 and TRBJ2-5, with D maybe TRBD1 (5 bases). This CDR3 comprises 13 residues. From germline, CDR1 is SGHDT and CDR2 YYEEEE. Trimming removed 0 bases at V and 4 bases at J, with 7 bases between.